This TCR beta chain stems from a study of Ad26.COV2.S vaccination and SARS-CoV-2 variants. Across the study: Intramuscular Ad26.COV2.S at 5x10^10 or 1x10^11 viral particles.

The treatment here: around 19 received Ad26.COV2.S at low or high dose, single or two shots; about 5 received placebo; per-sample allocation not given. The study sampled participants on day 63 after the first vaccine or placebo injection. This Boston cohort included adults aged 18-55 years. Wuhan-strain spike was delivered by a replication-incompetent Ad26 vector. Generated by immunoSEQ multiplex PCR, the TCRdb table keeps only in-frame clones and is missing some. The sample consists of 300,000 to 400,000 clones, about 82% of them appearing once. The CDR3 sequence is 14 residues long. Germline lookup yields CDR1 LGHDT and CDR2 YNNKEL (reference sequence). Trimming took 6 bases from V and 9 from J, leaving 15 bases between them.

The sample here was peripheral blood, taken in a trial of Ad26.COV2.S vaccine versus placebo. The receptor was derived from a person between 18 and 60 years old who received the Ad26.COV2.S COVID-19 vaccine or a placebo. V and J are TRBV3-1 (or the pseudogene TRBV3-2) and TRBJ1-6; D call uncertain. The CDR3 loop is CASRERGLGSPLHF. CDR3 in DNA: TGTGCCAGCAGGGAGCGGGGTTTAGGTTCACCCCTCCACTTT.